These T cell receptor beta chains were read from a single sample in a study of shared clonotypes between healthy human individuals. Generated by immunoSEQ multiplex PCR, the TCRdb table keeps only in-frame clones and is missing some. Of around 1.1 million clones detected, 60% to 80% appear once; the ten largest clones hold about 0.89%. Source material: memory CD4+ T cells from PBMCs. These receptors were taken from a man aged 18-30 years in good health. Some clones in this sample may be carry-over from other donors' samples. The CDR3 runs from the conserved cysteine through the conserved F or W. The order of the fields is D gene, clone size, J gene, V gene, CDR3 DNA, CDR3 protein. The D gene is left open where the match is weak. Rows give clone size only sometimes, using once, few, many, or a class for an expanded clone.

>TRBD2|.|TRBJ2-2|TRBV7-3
TGTGCCAGCAGCTTAAGGCCTAGCGGTACCGGGGAGCTGTTTTTT
CASSLRPSGTGELFF
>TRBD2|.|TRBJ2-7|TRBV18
TGTGCCAGCTCACCATCGGGGGGGGAGCAGTACTTC
CASSPSGGEQYF
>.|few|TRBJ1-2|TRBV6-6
TGTGCCAGCAGTTCAGGCAGGGAAGGCTATGGCTACACCTTC
CASSSGREGYGYTF
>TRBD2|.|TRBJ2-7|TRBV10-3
TGTGCCATCAGTGCGTTTGGAAGCGGGAAGGCCTACGAGCAGTACTTC
CAISAFGSGKAYEQYF
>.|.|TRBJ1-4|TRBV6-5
TGTGCCAGCAGCTTCAGGGCAACTAATGAAAAACTGTTTTTT
CASSFRATNEKLFF
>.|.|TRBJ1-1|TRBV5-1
TGCGCCAGCAGCTTGGGGTCGACAGTAATGAGCACTGAAGCTTTCTTT
CASSLGSTVMSTEAFF
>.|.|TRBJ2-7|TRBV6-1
TGTGCCAGCAGCGGGGAGGTGGGAGTGTACGAGCAGTACTTC
CASSGEVGVYEQYF
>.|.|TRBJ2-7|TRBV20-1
TGCAGTGCCAATCAGGGGTACGAGCAGTACTTC
CSANQGYEQYF
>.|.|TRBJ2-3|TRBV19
TGTGCCAGTAGTCCGGACATCTACACAGATACGCAGTATTTT
CASSPDIYTDTQYF
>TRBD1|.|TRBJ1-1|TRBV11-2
TGTGCCAGCGGGTTAACAGGGGGCATGGGGACTGAAGCTTTCTTT
CASGLTGGMGTEAFF
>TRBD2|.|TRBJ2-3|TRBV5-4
TGTGCCAGCAGCGGGCGGCAGAGGAGCGGGAGCTCAGATACGCAGTATTTT
CASSGRQRSGSSDTQYF
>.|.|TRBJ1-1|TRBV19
TGTGCCAGCCGACCGGGGGGGAACACTGAAGCTTTCTTT
CASRPGGNTEAFF
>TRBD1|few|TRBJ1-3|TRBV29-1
TGCAGCGTTGTAGGGCAGGGGGCTGGAAACACCATATATTTT
CSVVGQGAGNTIYF
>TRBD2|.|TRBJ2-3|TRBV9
TGTGCCAGCAGCGTATCTAGCGGGAGGGATACAGATACGCAGTATTTT
CASSVSSGRDTDTQYF
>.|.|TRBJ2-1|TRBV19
TGTGCCAGTAGTATTCACAGGACTTTCTACAATGAGCAGTTCTTC
CASSIHRTFYNEQFF
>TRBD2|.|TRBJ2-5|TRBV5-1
TGCGCCAGCCACAGCGGGAGTCTAGAGACCCAGTACTTC
CASHSGSLETQYF
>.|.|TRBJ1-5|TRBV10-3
TGTGCCATCAGTGAGTTAAAACGGCGCAATCAGCCCCAGCATTTT
CAISELKRRNQPQHF
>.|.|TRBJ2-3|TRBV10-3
TGTGCCATCAGTGAGTCGAGGGGGAGGGAGAACGGAGATACGCAGTATTTT
CAISESRGRENGDTQYF
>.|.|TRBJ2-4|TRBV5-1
TGCGCCAGCAGCTTGGCCGTGGGGAACATTCAGTACTTC
CASSLAVGNIQYF
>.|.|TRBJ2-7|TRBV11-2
TGTGCCAGCAGCTTAGATTACCAGCGTCTGGGCGAGCAGTACTTC
CASSLDYQRLGEQYF
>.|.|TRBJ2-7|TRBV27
TGTGCCAGCAGTTACGACTTCCTTAGCCGGCGGTACTTC
CASSYDFLSRRYF
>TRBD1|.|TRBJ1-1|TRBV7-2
TGTGCCAGCAGCTCGCGCGAAGACAGGGGATATACTGAAGCTTTCTTT
CASSSREDRGYTEAFF
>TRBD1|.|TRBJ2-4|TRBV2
TGTGCCAGCAGTGGTTTCGAACAGGGGGCAAGGGACATTCAGTACTTC
CASSGFEQGARDIQYF
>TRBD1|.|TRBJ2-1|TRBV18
TGTGCCAGCTCACTAGGGACAGCTTACAATGAGCAGTTCTTC
CASSLGTAYNEQFF
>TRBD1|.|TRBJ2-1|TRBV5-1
TGCGCCAGCAGCATAGCAATAGACAGGGGCAATGAGCAGTTCTTC
CASSIAIDRGNEQFF
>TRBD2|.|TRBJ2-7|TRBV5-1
TGCGCCAGCAGCCCGGACGGACTAGCGGGCTCCTACGAGCAGTACTTC
CASSPDGLAGSYEQYF
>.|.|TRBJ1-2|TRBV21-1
TGTGCCAGCAGCAAACCGGACAGGGTTCACTATGGCTACACCTTC
CASSKPDRVHYGYTF
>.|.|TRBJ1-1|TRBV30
TGTGCCTGGAGCCTTACCCGGGGGGACACTGAAGCTTTCTTT
CAWSLTRGDTEAFF
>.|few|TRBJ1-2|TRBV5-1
TGCGCCAGCAGCTTGGGCAATACAGGGTCCGAATACACCTTC
CASSLGNTGSEYTF
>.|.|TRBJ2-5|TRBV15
TGTGCCACCAGCAGAGTCGGACCGACGGAGACCCAGTACTTC
CATSRVGPTETQYF